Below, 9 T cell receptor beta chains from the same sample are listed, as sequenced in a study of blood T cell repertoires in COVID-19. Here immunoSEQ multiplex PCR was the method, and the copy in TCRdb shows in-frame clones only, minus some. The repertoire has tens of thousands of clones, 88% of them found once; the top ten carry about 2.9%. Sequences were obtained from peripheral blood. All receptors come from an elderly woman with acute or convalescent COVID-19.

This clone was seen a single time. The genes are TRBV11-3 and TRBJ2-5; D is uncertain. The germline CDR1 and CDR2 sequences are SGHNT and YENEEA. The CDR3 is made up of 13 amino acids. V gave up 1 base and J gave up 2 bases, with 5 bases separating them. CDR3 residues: CASSLVPQETQYF. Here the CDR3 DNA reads TGTGCCAGCAGCTTAGTTCCACAAGAGACCCAGTACTTC.

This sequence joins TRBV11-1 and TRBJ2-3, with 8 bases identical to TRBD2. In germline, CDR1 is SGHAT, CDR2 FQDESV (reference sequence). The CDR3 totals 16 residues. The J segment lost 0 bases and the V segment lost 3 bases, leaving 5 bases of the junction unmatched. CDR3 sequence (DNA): TGTGCCAGCAGCTTCCTGGCGGGGGGCAGCACAGATACGCAGTATTTT. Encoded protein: CASSFLAGGSTDTQYF.

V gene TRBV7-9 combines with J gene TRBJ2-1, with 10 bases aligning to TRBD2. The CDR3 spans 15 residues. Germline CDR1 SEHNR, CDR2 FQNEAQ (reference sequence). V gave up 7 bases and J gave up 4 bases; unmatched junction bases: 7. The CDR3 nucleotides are TGTGCCAGCAACAAACTAGCGGGACCGTACAATGAGCAGTTCTTC. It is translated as CASNKLAGPYNEQFF.

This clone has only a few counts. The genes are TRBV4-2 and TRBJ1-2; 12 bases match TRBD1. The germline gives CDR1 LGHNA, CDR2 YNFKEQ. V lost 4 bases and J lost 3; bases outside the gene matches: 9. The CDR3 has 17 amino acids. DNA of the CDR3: TGTGCCAGCAGCCCCGGGACAGGGGGCTCATTCGACTATGGCTACACCTTC. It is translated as CASSPGTGGSFDYGYTF.

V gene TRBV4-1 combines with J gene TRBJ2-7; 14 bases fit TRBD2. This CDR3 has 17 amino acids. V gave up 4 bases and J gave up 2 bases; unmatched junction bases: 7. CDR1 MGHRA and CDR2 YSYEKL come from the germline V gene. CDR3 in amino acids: CASSLRTSGGMTYEQYF. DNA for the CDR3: TGCGCCAGCAGCCTAAGGACTAGCGGGGGGATGACCTACGAGCAGTACTTC.

CDR3 bases: TGTGCCAGCAGCTTCGGTGTACGGGGGTATAGCAATCAGCCCCAGCATTTT. The encoded protein is CASSFGVRGYSNQPQHF. The chain has TRBV7-9 and TRBJ1-5; a possible D gene is TRBD1 (5 bases). The CDR3 has 17 amino acids. CDR1 is SEHNR and CDR2 is FQNEAQ in the germline V gene (reference sequence). V was shortened by 3 bases and J by 0 bases, with 15 bases between the two germline ends. The full variable domain, in which reference TRBV7-9 and TRBJ1-5 provide the parts outside the CDR3, is DTGVSQNPRHKITKRGQNVTFRCDPISEHNRLYWYRQTLGQGPEFLTYFQNEAQLEKSRLLSDRFSAERPKGSFSTLEIQRTEQGDSAMYLCASSFGVRGYSNQPQHFGDGTRLSIL.

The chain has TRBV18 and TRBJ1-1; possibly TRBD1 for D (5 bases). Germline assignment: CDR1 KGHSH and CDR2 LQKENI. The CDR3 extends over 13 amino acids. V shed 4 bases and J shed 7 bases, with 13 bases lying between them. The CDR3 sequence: CASSLQAVGEAFF. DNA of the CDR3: TGTGCCAGCTCACTACAGGCGGTCGGTGAAGCTTTCTTT. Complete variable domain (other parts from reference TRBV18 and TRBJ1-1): NAGVMQNPRHLVRRRGQEARLRCSPMKGHSHVYWYRQLPEEGLKFMVYLQKENIIDESGMPKERFSAEFPKEGPSILRIQQVVRGDSAAYFCASSLQAVGEAFFGQGTRLTVV.

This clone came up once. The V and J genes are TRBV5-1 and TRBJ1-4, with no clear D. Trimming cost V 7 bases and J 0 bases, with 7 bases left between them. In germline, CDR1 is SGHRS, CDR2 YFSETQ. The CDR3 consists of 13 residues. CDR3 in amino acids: CASSRTTNEKLFF. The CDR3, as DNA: TGCGCCAGCTCGAGGACAACTAATGAAAAACTGTTTTTT. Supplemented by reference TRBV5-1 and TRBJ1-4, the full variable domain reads KAGVTQTPRYLIKTRGQQVTLSCSPISGHRSVSWYQQTPGQGLQFLFEYFSETQRNKGNFPGRFSGRQFSNSRSEMNVSTLELGDSALYLCASSRTTNEKLFFGSGTQLSVL.

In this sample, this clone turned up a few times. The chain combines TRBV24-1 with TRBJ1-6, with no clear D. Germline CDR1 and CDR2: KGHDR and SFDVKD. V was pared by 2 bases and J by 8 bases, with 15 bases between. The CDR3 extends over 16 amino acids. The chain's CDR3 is CATSDSGLGGDSPLHF. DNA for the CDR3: TGTGCCACCAGTGATTCAGGACTCGGCGGGGATTCACCCCTCCACTTT.